This T cell receptor (beta chain) was sequenced during a study of CD8+CD57+ T cells in acquired aplastic anemia. The study, taken as a whole, reports: Some 31 CD8+ CDR3 sequences were shared between patients and controls. No significant difference in CD8+ Simpson's diversity was found between patients and controls.

An expansion of CD8+CD57+ cells by flow cytometry had been shown in patients chosen for sequencing. This clonotype has only a few counts. Antigen specificity is unknown. This CDR3 spans 15 amino acids. Trimming took 6 bases from V and 1 from J; bases not matched to a gene: 10. The germline V gene encodes CDR1 DFQATT and CDR2 SNEGSKA (reference sequence). Profiling of TCR beta VDJ combinations and CDR3 sequences used genomic DNA as template. MiXCR was run by TCRdb on the reads, yielding one entry per CDR3 protein. This table holds about 290,000 distinct CDR3 sequences, 45% to 65% found once. The sequence came from a human donor with aplastic anemia. Material: sorted CD4+, CD8+, or CD8+CD57+ T cells (not recorded which) from PBMCs. The chain carries TRBV20-1 and TRBJ2-7, with 9 nucleotides matching TRBD2. CDR3 sequence: CSAPYPAGGSYEQYF. In DNA form, the CDR3 reads TGCAGTGCCCCCTACCCCGCGGGAGGGTCCTACGAGCAGTACTTC.